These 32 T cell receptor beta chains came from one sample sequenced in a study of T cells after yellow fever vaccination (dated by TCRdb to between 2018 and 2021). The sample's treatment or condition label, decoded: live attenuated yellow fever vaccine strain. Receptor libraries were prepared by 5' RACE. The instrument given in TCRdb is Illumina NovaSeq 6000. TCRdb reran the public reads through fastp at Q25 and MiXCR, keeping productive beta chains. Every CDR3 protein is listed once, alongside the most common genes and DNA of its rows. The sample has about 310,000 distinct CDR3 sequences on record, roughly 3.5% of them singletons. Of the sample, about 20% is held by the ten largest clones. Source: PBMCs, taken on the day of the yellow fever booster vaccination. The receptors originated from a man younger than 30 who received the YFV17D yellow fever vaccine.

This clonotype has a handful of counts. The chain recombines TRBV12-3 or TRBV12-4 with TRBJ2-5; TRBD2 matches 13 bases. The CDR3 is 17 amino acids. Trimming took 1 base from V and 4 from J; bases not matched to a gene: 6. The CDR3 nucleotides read TGTGCCAGCAGTTTAGGAAGACTAGCGGGGGGTGGAGAGACCCAGTACTTC. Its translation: CASSLGRLAGGGETQYF.

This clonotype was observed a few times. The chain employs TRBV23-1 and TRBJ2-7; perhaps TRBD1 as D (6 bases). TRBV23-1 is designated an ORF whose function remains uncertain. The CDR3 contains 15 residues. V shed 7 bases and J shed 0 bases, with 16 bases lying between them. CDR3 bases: TGCGCCAGCACTAAACAGGGCTTTAGCTCCTACGAGCAGTACGTC. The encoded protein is CASTKQGFSSYEQYV.

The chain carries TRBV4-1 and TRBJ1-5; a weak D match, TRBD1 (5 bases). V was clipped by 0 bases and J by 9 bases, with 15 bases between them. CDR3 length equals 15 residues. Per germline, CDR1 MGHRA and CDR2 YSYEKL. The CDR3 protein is CASSQDQGRLWPQHF. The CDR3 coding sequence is TGCGCCAGCAGCCAAGATCAGGGACGGCTATGGCCCCAGCATTTT.

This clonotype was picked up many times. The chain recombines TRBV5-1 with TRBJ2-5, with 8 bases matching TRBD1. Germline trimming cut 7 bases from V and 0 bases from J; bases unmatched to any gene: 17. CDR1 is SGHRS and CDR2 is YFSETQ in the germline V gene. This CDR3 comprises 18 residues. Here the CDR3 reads CASCGTGYDSGHQETQYF. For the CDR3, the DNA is TGCGCCAGCTGTGGGACAGGATATGATAGCGGCCACCAAGAGACCCAGTACTTC.

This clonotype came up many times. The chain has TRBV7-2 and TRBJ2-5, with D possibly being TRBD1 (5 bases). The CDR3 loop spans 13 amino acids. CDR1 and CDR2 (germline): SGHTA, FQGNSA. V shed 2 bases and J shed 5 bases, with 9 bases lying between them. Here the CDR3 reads CASSLSGFETQYF. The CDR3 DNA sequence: TGTGCCAGCAGCTTATCAGGGTTTGAGACCCAGTACTTC.

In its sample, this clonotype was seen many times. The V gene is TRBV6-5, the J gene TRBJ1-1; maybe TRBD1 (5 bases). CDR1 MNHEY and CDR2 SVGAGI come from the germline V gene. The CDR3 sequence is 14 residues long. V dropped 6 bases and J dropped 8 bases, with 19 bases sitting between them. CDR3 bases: TGTGCCAGCAGGCCCCAGGGAAATCAAGAGGAAGCTTTCTTT. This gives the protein CASRPQGNQEEAFF.

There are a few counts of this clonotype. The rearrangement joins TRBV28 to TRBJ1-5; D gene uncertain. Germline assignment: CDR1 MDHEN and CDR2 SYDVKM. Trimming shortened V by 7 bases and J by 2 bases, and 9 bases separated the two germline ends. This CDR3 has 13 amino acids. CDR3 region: CASKGRGNQPQHF. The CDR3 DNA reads TGTGCCAGCAAAGGTAGAGGCAATCAGCCCCAGCATTTT.

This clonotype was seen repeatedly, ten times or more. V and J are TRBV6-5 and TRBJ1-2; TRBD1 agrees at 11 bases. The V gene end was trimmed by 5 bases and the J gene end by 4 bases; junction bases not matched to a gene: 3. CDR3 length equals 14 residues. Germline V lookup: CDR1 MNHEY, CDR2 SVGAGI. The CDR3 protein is CASSLDRGLYGYTF. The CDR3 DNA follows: TGTGCCAGCAGTCTGGACAGGGGGCTCTATGGCTACACCTTC.

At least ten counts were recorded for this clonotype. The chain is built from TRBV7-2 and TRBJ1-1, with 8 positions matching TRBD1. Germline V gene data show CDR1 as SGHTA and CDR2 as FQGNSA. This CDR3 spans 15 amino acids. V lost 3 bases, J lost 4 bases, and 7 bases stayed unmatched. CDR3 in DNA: TGTGCCAGCAGCTTTCACAGGGGGGCTCGCACTGAAGCTTTCTTT. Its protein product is CASSFHRGARTEAFF. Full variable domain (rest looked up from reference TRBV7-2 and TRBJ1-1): GAGVSQSPSNKVTEKGKDVELRCDPISGHTALYWYRQSLGQGLEFLIYFQGNSAPDKSGLPSDRFSAERTGGSVSTLTIQRTQQEDSAVYLCASSFHRGARTEAFFGQGTRLTVV.

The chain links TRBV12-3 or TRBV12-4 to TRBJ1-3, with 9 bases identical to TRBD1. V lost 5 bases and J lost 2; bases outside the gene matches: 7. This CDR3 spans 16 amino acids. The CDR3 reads CASSDRGYLPGNTIYF. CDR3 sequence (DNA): TGTGCCAGCAGTGACAGGGGGTACTTACCTGGAAACACCATATATTTT.

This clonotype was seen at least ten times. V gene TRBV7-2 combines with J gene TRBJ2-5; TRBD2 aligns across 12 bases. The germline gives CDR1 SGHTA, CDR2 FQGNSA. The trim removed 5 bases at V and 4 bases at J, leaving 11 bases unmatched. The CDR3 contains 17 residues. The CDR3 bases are TGTGCCAGCAGCCAAGGACTAGCGGGGCCTGGAGGAGAGACCCAGTACTTC. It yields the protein CASSQGLAGPGGETQYF.

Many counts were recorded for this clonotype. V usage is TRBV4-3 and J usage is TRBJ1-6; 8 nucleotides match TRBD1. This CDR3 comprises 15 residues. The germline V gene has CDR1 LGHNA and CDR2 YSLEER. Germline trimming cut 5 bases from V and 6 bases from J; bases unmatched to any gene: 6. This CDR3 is CASSYGQGTNSPLHF. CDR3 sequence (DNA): TGCGCCAGCAGCTACGGACAGGGAACTAATTCACCCCTCCACTTT.

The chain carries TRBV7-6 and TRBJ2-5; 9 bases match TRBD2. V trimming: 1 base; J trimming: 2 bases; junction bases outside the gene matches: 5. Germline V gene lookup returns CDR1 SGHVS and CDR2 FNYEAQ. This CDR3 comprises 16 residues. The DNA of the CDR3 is TGTGCCAGCAGCTTAGTGCGGGGGGGGCGTCAAGAGACCCAGTACTTC. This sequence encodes CASSLVRGGRQETQYF.

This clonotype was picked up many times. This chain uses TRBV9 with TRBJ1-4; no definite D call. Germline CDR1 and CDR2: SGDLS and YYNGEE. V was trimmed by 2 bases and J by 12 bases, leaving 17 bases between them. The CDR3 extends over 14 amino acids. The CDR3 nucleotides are TGTGCCAGCAGCGTCGACACGTTTGTCAGAGAACTGTTTTTT. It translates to CASSVDTFVRELFF. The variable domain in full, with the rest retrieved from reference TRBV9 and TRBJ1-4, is DSGVTQTPKHLITATGQRVTLRCSPRSGDLSVYWYQQSLDQGLQFLIQYYNGEERAKGNILERFSAQQFPDLHSELNLSSLELGDSALYFCASSVDTFVRELFFGSGTQLSVL.

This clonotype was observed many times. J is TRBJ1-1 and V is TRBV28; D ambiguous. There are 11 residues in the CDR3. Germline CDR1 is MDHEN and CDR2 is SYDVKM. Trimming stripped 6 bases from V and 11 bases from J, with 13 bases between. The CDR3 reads CASRSGPAAFF. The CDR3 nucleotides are TGTGCCAGCAGATCTGGGCCTGCGGCTTTCTTT.

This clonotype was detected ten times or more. Here the CDR3 DNA reads TGTGCCAGCAGCTTATGGACTAGCGGGGGGCTGGAGCAGTACTTC. Residues: CASSLWTSGGLEQYF. V is TRBV7-6 and J is TRBJ2-7; 14 nucleotides line up with TRBD2. J lost 7 bases, V lost 2 bases, and 4 bases had no gene match. From germline, CDR1 is SGHVS and CDR2 FNYEAQ. This CDR3 has 15 residues.

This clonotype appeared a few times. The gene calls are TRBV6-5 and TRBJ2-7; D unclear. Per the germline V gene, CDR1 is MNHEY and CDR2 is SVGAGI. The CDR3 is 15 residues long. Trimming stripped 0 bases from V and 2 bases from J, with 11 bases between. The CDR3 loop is CASSYSQESPYEQYF. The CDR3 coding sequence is TGTGCCAGCAGTTACTCGCAGGAATCCCCCTACGAGCAGTACTTC.

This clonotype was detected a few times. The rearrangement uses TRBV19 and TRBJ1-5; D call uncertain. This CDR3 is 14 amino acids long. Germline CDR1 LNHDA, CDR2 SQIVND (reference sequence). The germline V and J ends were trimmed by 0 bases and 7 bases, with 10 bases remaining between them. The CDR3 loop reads CASSIEGLGQPQHF. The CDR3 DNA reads TGTGCCAGTAGTATAGAGGGCCTGGGACAGCCCCAGCATTTT. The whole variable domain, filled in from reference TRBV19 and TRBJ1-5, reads DGGITQSPKYLFRKEGQNVTLSCEQNLNHDAMYWYRQDPGQGLRLIYYSQIVNDFQKGDIAEGYSVSREKKESFPLTVTSAQKNPTAFYLCASSIEGLGQPQHFGDGTRLSIL.

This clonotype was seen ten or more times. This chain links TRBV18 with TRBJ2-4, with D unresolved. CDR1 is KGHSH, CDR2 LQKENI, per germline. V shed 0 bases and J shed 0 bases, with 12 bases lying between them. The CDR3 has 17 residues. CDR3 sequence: CASSPPGPQVAKNIQYF. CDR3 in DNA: TGTGCCAGCTCACCACCGGGCCCACAAGTAGCCAAAAACATTCAGTACTTC.

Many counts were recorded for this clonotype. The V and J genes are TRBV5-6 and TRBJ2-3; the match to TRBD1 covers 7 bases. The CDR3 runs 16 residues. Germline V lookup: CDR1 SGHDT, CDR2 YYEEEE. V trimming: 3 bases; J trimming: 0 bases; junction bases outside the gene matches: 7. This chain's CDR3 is CASSSTGSSSTDTQYF. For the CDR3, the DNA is TGTGCCAGCAGCTCGACAGGGTCCTCTAGCACAGATACGCAGTATTTT.

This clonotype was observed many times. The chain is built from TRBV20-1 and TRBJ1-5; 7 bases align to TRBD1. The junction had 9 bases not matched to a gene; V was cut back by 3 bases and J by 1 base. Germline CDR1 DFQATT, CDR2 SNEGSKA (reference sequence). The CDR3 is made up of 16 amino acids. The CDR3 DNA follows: TGCAGTGCTAGCTCAGGTGGAGGGGGCAGCAATCAGCCCCAGCATTTT. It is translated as CSASSGGGGSNQPQHF.

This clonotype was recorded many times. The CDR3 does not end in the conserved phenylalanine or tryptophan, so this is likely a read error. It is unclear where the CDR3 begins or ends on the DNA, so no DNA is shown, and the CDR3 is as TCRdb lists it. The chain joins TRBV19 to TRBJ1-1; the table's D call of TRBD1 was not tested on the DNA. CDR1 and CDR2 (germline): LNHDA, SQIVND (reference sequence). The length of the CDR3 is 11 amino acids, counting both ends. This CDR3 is CASSRRTELHL.

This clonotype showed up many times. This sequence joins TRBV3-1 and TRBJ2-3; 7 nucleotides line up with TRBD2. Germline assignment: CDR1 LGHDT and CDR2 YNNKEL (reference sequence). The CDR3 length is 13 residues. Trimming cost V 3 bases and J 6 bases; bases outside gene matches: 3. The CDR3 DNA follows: TGTGCCAGCAGCCATCTAGCGGCGGATACGCAGTATTTT. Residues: CASSHLAADTQYF.

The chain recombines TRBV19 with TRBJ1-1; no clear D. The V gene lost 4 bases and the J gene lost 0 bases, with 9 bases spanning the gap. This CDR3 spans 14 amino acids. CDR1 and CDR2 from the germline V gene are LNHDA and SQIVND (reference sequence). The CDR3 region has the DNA TGTGCCAGTAGTACGGTCCTGATGAACACTGAAGCTTTCTTT. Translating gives CASSTVLMNTEAFF.

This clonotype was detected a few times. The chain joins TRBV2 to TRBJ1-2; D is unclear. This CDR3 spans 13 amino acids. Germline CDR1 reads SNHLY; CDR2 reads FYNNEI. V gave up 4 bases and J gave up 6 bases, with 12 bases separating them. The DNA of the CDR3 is TGTGCCAGCAGTGGGGAGCGGGATCATGGCTACACCTTC. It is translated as CASSGERDHGYTF.

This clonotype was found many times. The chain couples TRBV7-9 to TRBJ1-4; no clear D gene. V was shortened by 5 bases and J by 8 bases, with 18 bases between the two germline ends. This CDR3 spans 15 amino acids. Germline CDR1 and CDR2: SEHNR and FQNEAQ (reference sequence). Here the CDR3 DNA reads TGTGCCAGCAGCGCCGGACGGACGAGAGAGGAAAAACTGTTTTTT. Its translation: CASSAGRTREEKLFF.

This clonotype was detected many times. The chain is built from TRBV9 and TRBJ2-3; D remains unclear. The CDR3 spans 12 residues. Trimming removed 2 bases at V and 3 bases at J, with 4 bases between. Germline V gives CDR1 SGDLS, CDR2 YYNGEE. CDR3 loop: CASSVGTDTQYF. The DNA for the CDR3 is TGTGCCAGCAGCGTCGGGACAGATACGCAGTATTTT.

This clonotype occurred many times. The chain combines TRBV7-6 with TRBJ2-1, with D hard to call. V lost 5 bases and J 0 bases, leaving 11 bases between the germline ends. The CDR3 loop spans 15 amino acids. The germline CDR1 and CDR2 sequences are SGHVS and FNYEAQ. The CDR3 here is CASSRAQSSYNEQFF. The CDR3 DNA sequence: TGTGCCAGCAGCCGAGCACAGAGCTCCTACAATGAGCAGTTCTTC. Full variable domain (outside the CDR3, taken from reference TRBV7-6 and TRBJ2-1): GAGVSQSPRYKVTKRGQDVALRCDPISGHVSLYWYRQALGQGPEFLTYFNYEAQQDKSGLPNDRFSAERPEGSISTLTIQRTEQRDSAMYRCASSRAQSSYNEQFFGPGTRLTVL.

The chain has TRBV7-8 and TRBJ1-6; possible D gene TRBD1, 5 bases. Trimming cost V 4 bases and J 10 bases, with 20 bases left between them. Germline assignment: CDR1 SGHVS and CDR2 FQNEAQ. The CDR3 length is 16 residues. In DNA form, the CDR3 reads TGTGCCAGCAGCTCCCCCAGGAGAGGGGACGGATCACCCCTCCACTTT. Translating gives CASSSPRRGDGSPLHF.

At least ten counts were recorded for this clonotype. The CDR3 region is CSALLGGAFADTQYF. The CDR3, as DNA: TGCAGTGCCCTTCTGGGGGGGGCCTTCGCAGATACGCAGTATTTT. J is TRBJ2-3 and V is TRBV20-1; D might be TRBD2 (7 bases). Germline CDR1 DFQATT, CDR2 SNEGSKA (reference sequence). The CDR3 spans 15 residues. Trimming left V 6 bases short and J 4 bases short, with 20 bases between.

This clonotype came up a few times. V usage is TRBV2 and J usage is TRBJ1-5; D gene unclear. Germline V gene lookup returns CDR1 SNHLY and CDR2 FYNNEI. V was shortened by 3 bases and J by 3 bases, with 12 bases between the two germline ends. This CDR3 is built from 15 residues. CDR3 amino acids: CASSDGIRPNQPQHF. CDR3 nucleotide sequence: TGTGCCAGCAGTGATGGGATCAGGCCCAATCAGCCCCAGCATTTT.

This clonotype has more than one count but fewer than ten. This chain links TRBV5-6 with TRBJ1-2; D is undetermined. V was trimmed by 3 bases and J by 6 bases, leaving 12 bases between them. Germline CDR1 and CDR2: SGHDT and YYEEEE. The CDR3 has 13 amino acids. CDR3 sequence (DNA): TGTGCCAGCAGCTCGGGCAGAGGTCATGGCTACACCTTC. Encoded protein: CASSSGRGHGYTF.